One sample yielded the 5 T cell receptor beta chains listed below, sequenced in a study of blood T cells in healthy people across ages. The authors ran a second PCR of roughly 6 to 12 cycles using a sample-barcoded 5' primer and a J-beta primer mix. From the 5' RACE reads, TCRdb called clonotypes with MiXCR, one entry per CDR3 protein. The table records over a million distinct CDR3 sequences, around 43% of them present only once. The source material was blood. These receptors were obtained from a woman aged 60-70 years in good health.

This chain connects TRBV5-1 to TRBJ2-3, with D possibly matching TRBD1 (6 bases). V was trimmed by 4 bases and J by 0 bases, leaving 15 bases between them. CDR3 length equals 16 residues. Germline V gene data show CDR1 as SGHRS and CDR2 as YFSETQ. This CDR3 is CASSTRDTLSTDTQYF. CDR3 coding DNA: TGCGCCAGCAGCACCCGGGACACCCTGAGCACAGATACGCAGTATTTT.

This clonotype was detected only a few times. V is TRBV20-1 and J is TRBJ2-5; tentatively, D is TRBD2 (6 bases). V lost 5 bases, J lost 11 bases, and 18 bases lay in between. The CDR3 has 12 residues. Germline CDR1 DFQATT, CDR2 SNEGSKA (reference sequence). CDR3 sequence reads: CSAPSVEREQYF. The DNA of the CDR3 is TGCAGTGCTCCCTCCGTAGAACGGGAGCAGTACTTC.

J is TRBJ2-5 and V is TRBV6-5, with D hard to call. Per germline, CDR1 MNHEY and CDR2 SVGAGI. CDR3 length equals 13 residues. The V and J ends lost 3 bases and 3 bases respectively, with 8 bases between them. Here the CDR3 reads CASSYSRKETQYF. DNA for the CDR3: TGTGCCAGCAGTTATTCTCGAAAAGAGACCCAGTACTTC.

The chain joins TRBV14 to TRBJ2-7; tentative D call: TRBD1 (6 bases). The CDR3 extends over 15 amino acids. Deletions cut 1 base from V and 1 base from J, with 11 bases between. From germline, CDR1 is SGHDN and CDR2 FVKESK. The chain's CDR3 is CASSQVWTESYEQYF. The CDR3 DNA follows: TGTGCCAGCAGCCAAGTATGGACAGAATCCTACGAGCAGTACTTC.

The chain combines TRBV11-2 with TRBJ2-1; 15 nucleotides line up with TRBD2. The CDR3 is 18 amino acids. J lost 3 bases, V lost 4 bases, and 7 bases had no gene match. CDR1 is SGHAT and CDR2 is FQNNGV in the germline V gene. The CDR3 spells CASSSGGLAGGFYNEQFF. For the CDR3, the DNA is TGTGCCAGCAGCTCCGGGGGACTAGCGGGAGGATTCTACAATGAGCAGTTCTTC. Full variable domain (missing parts from reference TRBV11-2 and TRBJ2-1): EAGVAQSPRYKIIEKRQSVAFWCNPISGHATLYWYQQILGQGPKLLIQFQNNGVVDDSQLPKDRFSAERLKGVDSTLKIQPAKLEDSAVYLCASSSGGLAGGFYNEQFFGPGTRLTVL.